Listed below are T cell receptor beta chains from one sample, sequenced in a study of spatial heterogeneity in lung cancer. One entry per CDR3 protein results from TCRdb running MiXCR on the 5' RACE reads. The data hold 25,000 to 35,000 distinct CDR3 sequences, with over 5% observed a single time. The sample here was PBMCs, taken at follow-up. These receptors came from a female donor with early-stage non-small cell lung cancer. The CDR3 runs from the conserved cysteine through the conserved F or W. Each record gives: J gene, clone size, V gene, D gene, CDR3 DNA, CDR3 protein. A D gene is named only where the DNA matches it firmly. Some rows mark clone size as missing; the rest say once, few, many or name a class of expanded clone.

J: TRBJ2-7; size: many; V: TRBV5-6; D: .; DNA: TGTGCCAGCGGACCGCACGGGGACTCCTACGAGCAGTACTTC; CDR3: CASGPHGDSYEQYF
J: TRBJ2-3; size: many; V: TRBV7-6; D: TRBD1; DNA: TGTGCCAGCAGCCCGGGACAGGGGGCGGATACGCAGTATTTT; CDR3: CASSPGQGADTQYF
J: TRBJ1-6; size: .; V: TRBV7-2; D: .; DNA: TGTGCCAGCAGTAGGGAGGGCTCCTATAATTCACCCCTCCACTTT; CDR3: CASSREGSYNSPLHF
J: TRBJ2-2; size: many; V: TRBV9; D: TRBD1; DNA: TGTGCCAGCAGCGGAAACAGGGGTTGGAACACCGGGGAGCTGTTTTTT; CDR3: CASSGNRGWNTGELFF
J: TRBJ1-6; size: many; V: TRBV6-5; D: .; DNA: TGTGCCAGCAGTTACGCCGACGGCTATAATTCACCCCTCCACTTT; CDR3: CASSYADGYNSPLHF
J: TRBJ2-1; size: .; V: TRBV19; D: TRBD2; DNA: TGTGCCAGTAGTACCTATCTTAGGGTAAACCCGGGACTAGCGGGGACCAATGAGCAGTTCTTC; CDR3: CASSTYLRVNPGLAGTNEQFF
J: TRBJ2-5; size: many; V: TRBV3-1; D: .; DNA: TGTGCCAGCAGCCAAGGAGGCCTAGAAGAGACCCAGTACTTC; CDR3: CASSQGGLEETQYF
J: TRBJ2-3; size: many; V: TRBV7-2; D: TRBD2; DNA: TGTGCCAGCAGCCGAGAAAGAGCGGGGGCCACAGATACGCAGTATTTT; CDR3: CASSRERAGATDTQYF
J: TRBJ2-2; size: many; V: TRBV18; D: TRBD2; DNA: TGTGCCAGCTCCCGGACTAGCGCCGGGGAGCTGTTTTTT; CDR3: CASSRTSAGELFF
J: TRBJ2-2; size: many; V: TRBV28; D: .; DNA: TGTGCCAGCAGTTTAAGCGACACCGGGGAGCTGTTTTTT; CDR3: CASSLSDTGELFF
J: TRBJ2-5; size: many; V: TRBV3-2; D: .; DNA: TGTGCCAGCAGCCAAGATCGGATAACTAGCGGGGGGTTGGAGCCCCAAGAGACCCAGTACTTC; CDR3: CASSQDRITSGGLEPQETQYF
J: TRBJ2-5; size: many; V: TRBV11-1; D: .; DNA: TGTGCCAGCAGCTCCTCCCAAGAGACCCAGTACTTC; CDR3: CASSSSQETQYF
J: TRBJ1-1; size: many; V: TRBV5-1; D: TRBD1; DNA: TGCGCCAGCAGCGAGACAGGGGGTGAAGCTTTCTTT; CDR3: CASSETGGEAFF
J: TRBJ2-7; size: many; V: TRBV15; D: .; DNA: TGTGCCACCAGCAGAGGCAGGGCCTACGAGCAGCACTTC; CDR3: CATSRGRAYEQHF
J: TRBJ2-7; size: few; V: TRBV7-9; D: TRBD1; DNA: TGTGCCAGCAGCTTAGCTTCGGGACAGGGGGCCCACGAGCAGTACTTC; CDR3: CASSLASGQGAHEQYF
J: TRBJ2-1; size: many; V: TRBV7-2; D: TRBD2; DNA: TGTGCCAGCAGCTTACATGCTAGCGGGATTTTTAATGAGCAGTTCTTC; CDR3: CASSLHASGIFNEQFF
J: TRBJ1-5; size: many; V: TRBV6-2/TRBV6-3; D: .; DNA: TGTGCCAGCAGTTACGTGGCAGCTAATCAGCCCCAGCATTTT; CDR3: CASSYVAANQPQHF
J: TRBJ2-5; size: many; V: TRBV21-1; D: .; DNA: TGTGCCAGCAGCCACCGGGACTCGAGGGAGACCCAGTACTTC; CDR3: CASSHRDSRETQYF
J: TRBJ1-1; size: few; V: TRBV14; D: .; DNA: .; CDR3: CASSPRLGMGTEAFF
J: TRBJ2-5; size: many; V: TRBV20-1; D: .; DNA: TGCAGTGCTACCCCTTTTGCGTCCGAGACCCAGTACTTC; CDR3: CSATPFASETQYF
J: TRBJ2-2; size: many; V: TRBV9; D: TRBD2; DNA: TGTGCCAGCAGCGTAGTGGCGGGAGGGAACACCGGGGAGCTGTTTTTT; CDR3: CASSVVAGGNTGELFF
J: TRBJ2-6; size: many; V: TRBV15; D: .; DNA: TGTGCCACCAGCAGAGATCAGTCTGGGGCCAACGTCCTGACTTTC; CDR3: CATSRDQSGANVLTF
J: TRBJ1-5; size: few; V: TRBV28; D: .; DNA: TGTGCCAGCAGTTTAGATCCAGAGCGTTTTAATGATCAGCCCCAGCATTTT; CDR3: CASSLDPERFNDQPQHF
J: TRBJ1-2; size: many; V: TRBV28; D: .; DNA: TGTGCCAGCATGGTGGCGGCGGGGAGCTATGGCTACACCTTC; CDR3: CASMVAAGSYGYTF
J: TRBJ1-5; size: many; V: TRBV12-3/TRBV12-4; D: TRBD1; DNA: TGTGCCAGCAGCCAAGGGACAGGGGCCTTTCAGCCCCAGCATTTT; CDR3: CASSQGTGAFQPQHF
J: TRBJ2-3; size: many; V: TRBV20-1; D: TRBD2; DNA: TGCAGTGCTAACGGACTAGCGGGAGCGTCTGCAGATACGCAGTATTTT; CDR3: CSANGLAGASADTQYF
J: TRBJ1-4; size: many; V: TRBV28; D: .; DNA: TGTGCCAGCAGTGGGGCTAAGCGGCCTAATGAAAAACTGTTTTTT; CDR3: CASSGAKRPNEKLFF
J: TRBJ2-2; size: many; V: TRBV19; D: .; DNA: TGTGCCAGTAGTGATAGTTACGGGTCCACCGGGGAGCTGTTTTTT; CDR3: CASSDSYGSTGELFF
J: TRBJ2-5; size: .; V: TRBV27; D: .; DNA: TGTGCCAGTCCGGGAGAACAAGAGACCCAGTACTTC; CDR3: CASPGEQETQYF
J: TRBJ2-5; size: many; V: TRBV20-1; D: TRBD2; DNA: TGCAGCGGTGGATCCGCGCAGGGAGGGGAGACCCAGTACTTC; CDR3: CSGGSAQGGETQYF
J: TRBJ2-7; size: many; V: TRBV5-1; D: .; DNA: TGCGCCAGCAGCTTGGACAGATACGAGCAGTACTTC; CDR3: CASSLDRYEQYF
J: TRBJ2-3; size: many; V: TRBV28; D: TRBD2; DNA: TGTGCCAGCAGTTCCGGACTAGCGGGAACAGATACGCAGTATTTT; CDR3: CASSSGLAGTDTQYF
J: TRBJ1-2; size: .; V: TRBV6-6; D: TRBD1; DNA: TGTGCCAGCAGACCCGCAGGGGGCGACTATGGCTACACCTTC; CDR3: CASRPAGGDYGYTF
J: TRBJ1-5; size: many; V: TRBV9; D: .; DNA: TGTGCCAGCAGCGTAGATGCTTATAGCAATCAGCCCCAGCATTTT; CDR3: CASSVDAYSNQPQHF
J: TRBJ1-5; size: few; V: TRBV5-8; D: TRBD1; DNA: TGTGCCAGCAGCTTGGACAGGGGTTCGCGACAGCCCCAGCATTTT; CDR3: CASSLDRGSRQPQHF
J: TRBJ1-1; size: .; V: TRBV2; D: .; DNA: TGTGCCAGCAGTGCGTATTGGAACACTGAAGCTTTCTTT; CDR3: CASSAYWNTEAFF
J: TRBJ2-7; size: many; V: TRBV20-1; D: .; DNA: TGCAGGGCCGGGAGTTCCTACGAGCAGTACTTC; CDR3: CRAGSSYEQYF
J: TRBJ2-1; size: many; V: TRBV11-2; D: TRBD2; DNA: TGTGCCAGCAGCCAGGCCTGGGGGTACGCTAGCGGGGTGGGTAATGAGCAGTTCTTC; CDR3: CASSQAWGYASGVGNEQFF
J: TRBJ2-3; size: many; V: TRBV12-3/TRBV12-4; D: .; DNA: TGTGCCAGCAATCCGTCCCCCCGCAAAGACACAGATACGCAGTATTTT; CDR3: CASNPSPRKDTDTQYF
J: TRBJ1-2; size: .; V: TRBV28; D: .; DNA: TGTGCCAGCAGTCCGAACTATGGCTACACCTTC; CDR3: CASSPNYGYTF
J: TRBJ2-4; size: many; V: TRBV12-5; D: TRBD1; DNA: TGTGCTAGTGGTTTGGTACAGGGGGGAGCGGACAGTCACCGAATTCAGTACTTC; CDR3: CASGLVQGGADSHRIQYF